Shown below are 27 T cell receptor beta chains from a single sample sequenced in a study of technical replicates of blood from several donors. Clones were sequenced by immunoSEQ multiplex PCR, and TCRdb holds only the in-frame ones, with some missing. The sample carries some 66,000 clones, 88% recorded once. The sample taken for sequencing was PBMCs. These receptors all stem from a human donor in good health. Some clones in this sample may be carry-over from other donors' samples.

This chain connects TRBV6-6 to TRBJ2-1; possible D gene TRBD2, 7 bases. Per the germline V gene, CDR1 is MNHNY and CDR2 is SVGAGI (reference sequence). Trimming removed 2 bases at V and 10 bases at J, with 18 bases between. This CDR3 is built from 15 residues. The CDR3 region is CASSYVGEGDREQFF. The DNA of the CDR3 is TGTGCCAGCAGTTACGTAGGGGAGGGGGACCGAGAGCAGTTCTTC.

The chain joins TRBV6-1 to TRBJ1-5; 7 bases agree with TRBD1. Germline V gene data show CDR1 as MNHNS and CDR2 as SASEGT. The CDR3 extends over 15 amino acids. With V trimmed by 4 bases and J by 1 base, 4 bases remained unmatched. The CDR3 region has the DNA TGTGCCAGCAGTGGCCGACAGGGCAGCAATCAGCCCCAGCATTTT. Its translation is CASSGRQGSNQPQHF.

The DNA for the CDR3 is TGTGCCAGTAGTTGGGACTATACGAACACCGGGGAGCTGTTTTTT. Encoded protein: CASSWDYTNTGELFF. The rearrangement links TRBV19 to TRBJ2-2; TRBD2 matches 7 bases. The V gene's germline CDR1 is LNHDA and CDR2 SQIVND (reference sequence). V dropped 5 bases and J dropped 0; count of bases not matched to a gene: 3. CDR3 length: 15 residues.

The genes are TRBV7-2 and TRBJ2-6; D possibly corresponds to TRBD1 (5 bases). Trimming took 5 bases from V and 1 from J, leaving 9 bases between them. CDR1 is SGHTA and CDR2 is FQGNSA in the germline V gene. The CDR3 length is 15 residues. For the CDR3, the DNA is TGTGCCAGCAGCGTCAGGGTTTCTGGGGCCAACGTCCTGACTTTC. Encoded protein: CASSVRVSGANVLTF.

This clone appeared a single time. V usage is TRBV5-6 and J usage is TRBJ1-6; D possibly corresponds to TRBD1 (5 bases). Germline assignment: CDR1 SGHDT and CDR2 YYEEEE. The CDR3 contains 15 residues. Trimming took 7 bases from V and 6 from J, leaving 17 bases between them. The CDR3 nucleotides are TGTGCCAGCCTCGAGTTGGGGGGGGGTAATTCACCCCTCCACTTT. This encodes CASLELGGGNSPLHF.

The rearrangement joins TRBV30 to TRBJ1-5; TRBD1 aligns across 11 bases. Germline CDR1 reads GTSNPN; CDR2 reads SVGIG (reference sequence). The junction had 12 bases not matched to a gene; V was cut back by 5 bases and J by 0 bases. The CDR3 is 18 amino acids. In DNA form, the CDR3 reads TGTGCCTGGGGTAAGGGGACAGGGGGAGACTATAGCAATCAGCCCCAGCATTTT. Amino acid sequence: CAWGKGTGGDYSNQPQHF. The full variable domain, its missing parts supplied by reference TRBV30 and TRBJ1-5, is SQTIHQWPATLVQPVGSPLSLECTVEGTSNPNLYWYRQAAGRGLQLLFYSVGIGQISSEVPQNLSASRPQDRQFILSSKKLLLSDSGFYLCAWGKGTGGDYSNQPQHFGDGTRLSIL.

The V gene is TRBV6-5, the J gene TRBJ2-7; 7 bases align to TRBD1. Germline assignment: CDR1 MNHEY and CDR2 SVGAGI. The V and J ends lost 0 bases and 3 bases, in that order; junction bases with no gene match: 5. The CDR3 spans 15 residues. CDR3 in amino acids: CASSYSDRDSYEQYF. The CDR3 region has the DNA TGTGCCAGCAGTTACTCTGACAGGGATAGCTACGAGCAGTACTTC.

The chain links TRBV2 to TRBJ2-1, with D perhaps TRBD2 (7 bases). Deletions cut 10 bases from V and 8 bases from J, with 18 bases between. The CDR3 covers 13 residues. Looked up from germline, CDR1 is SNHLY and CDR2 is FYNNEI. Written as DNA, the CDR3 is TGTGCCACCAAATGGGGGGGGCTCGATGAGCAGTTCTTC. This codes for CATKWGGLDEQFF.

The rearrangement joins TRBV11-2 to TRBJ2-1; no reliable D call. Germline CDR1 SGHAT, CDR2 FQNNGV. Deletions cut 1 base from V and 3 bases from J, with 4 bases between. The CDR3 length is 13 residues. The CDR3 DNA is TGTGCCAGCAGCTTAGGGAGCTACAATGAGCAGTTCTTC. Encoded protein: CASSLGSYNEQFF.

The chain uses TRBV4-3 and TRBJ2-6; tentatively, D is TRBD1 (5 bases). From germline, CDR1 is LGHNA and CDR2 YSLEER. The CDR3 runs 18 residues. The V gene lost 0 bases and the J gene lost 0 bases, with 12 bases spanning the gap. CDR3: CASSQEIGVSSGANVLTF. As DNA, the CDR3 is TGCGCCAGCAGCCAAGAGATAGGGGTCAGCTCTGGGGCCAACGTCCTGACTTTC.

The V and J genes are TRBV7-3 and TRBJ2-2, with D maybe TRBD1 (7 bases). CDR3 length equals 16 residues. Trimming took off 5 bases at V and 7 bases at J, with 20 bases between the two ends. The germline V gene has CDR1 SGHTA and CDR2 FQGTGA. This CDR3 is CASSPTRGGVGGELFF. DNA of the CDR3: TGTGCCAGCAGCCCGACTAGAGGGGGCGTAGGCGGGGAGCTGTTTTTT.

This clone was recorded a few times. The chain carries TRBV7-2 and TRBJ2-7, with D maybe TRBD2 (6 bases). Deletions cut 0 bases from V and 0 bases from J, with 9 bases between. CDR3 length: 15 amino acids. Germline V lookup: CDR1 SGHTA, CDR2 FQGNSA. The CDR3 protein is CASSLASGFSYEQYF. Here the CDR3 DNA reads TGTGCCAGCAGCTTAGCTAGCGGCTTCTCCTACGAGCAGTACTTC.

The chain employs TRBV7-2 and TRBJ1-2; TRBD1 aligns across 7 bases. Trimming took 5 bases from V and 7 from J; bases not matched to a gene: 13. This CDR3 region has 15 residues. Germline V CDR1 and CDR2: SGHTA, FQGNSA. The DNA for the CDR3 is TGTGCCAGCAGCCCCCGGGACAGCCCCTACGGTGGCTACACCTTC. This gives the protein CASSPRDSPYGGYTF.

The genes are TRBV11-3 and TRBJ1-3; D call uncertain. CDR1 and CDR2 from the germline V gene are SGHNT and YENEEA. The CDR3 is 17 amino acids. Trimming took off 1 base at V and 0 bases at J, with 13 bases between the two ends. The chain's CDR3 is CASSLGTPKSSGNTIYF. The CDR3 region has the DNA TGTGCCAGCAGCTTAGGCACCCCCAAGAGCTCTGGAAACACCATATATTTT.

CDR3 in amino acids: CAWSGFSGGGGSQYF. The CDR3 DNA follows: TGTGCCTGGAGTGGTTTTAGCGGGGGGGGTGGGTCCCAGTACTTC. The V call is TRBV30, the J call TRBJ2-5, with 11 bases fitting TRBD2. Germline trimming cut 1 base from V and 9 bases from J; bases unmatched to any gene: 10. The CDR3 covers 15 residues. Germline V gives CDR1 GTSNPN, CDR2 SVGIG (reference sequence).

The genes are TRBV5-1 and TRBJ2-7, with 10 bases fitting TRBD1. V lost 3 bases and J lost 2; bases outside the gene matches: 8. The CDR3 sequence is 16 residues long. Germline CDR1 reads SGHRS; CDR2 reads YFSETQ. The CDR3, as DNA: TGCGCCAGCAGCTCCATGACCGGGACAGGGGCCTACGAGCAGTACTTC. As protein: CASSSMTGTGAYEQYF.

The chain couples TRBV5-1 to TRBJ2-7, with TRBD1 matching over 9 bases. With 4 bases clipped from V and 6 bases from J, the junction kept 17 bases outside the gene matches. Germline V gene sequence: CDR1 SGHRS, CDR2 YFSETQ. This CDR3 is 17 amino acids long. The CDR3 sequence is CASSAERWDRVVREQYF. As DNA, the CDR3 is TGCGCCAGCAGCGCGGAAAGGTGGGACAGGGTCGTACGCGAGCAGTACTTC.

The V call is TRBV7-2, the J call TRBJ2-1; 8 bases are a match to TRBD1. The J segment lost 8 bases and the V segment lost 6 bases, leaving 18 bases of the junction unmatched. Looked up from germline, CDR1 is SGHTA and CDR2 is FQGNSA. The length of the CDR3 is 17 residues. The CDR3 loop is CASRKSATGQGAHEQFF. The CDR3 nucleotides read TGTGCCAGCAGAAAAAGTGCTACCGGGCAGGGGGCGCATGAGCAGTTCTTC.

The CDR3 DNA reads as TGCGCCAGCAGCCTAGGACAGGGGGCCTCTGGAAACACCATATATTTT. It specifies CASSLGQGASGNTIYF. The genes are TRBV5-1 and TRBJ1-3, with TRBD1 matching 11 bases. V was pared by 4 bases and J by 0 bases, with 3 bases of the junction left unmatched. Germline lookup yields CDR1 SGHRS and CDR2 YFSETQ. The CDR3 sequence is 16 residues long.

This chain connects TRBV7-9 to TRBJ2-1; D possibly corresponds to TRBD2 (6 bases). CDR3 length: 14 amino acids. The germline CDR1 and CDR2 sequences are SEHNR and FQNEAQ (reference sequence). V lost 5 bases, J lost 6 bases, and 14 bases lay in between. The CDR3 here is CASSRRTMFNEQFF. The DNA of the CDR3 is TGTGCCAGCAGCCGCCGGACTATGTTCAATGAGCAGTTCTTC.

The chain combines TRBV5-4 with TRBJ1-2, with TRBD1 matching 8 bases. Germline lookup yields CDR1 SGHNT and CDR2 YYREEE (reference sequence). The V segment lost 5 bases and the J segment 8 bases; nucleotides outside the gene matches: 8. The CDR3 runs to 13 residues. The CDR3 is CASRTQGARGYTF. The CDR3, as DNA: TGTGCCAGCAGAACCCAGGGGGCGCGGGGCTACACCTTC.

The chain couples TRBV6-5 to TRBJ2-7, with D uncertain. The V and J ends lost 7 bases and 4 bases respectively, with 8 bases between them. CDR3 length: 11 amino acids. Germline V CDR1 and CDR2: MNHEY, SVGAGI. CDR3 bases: TGTGCCAGCATCGTGGCATACGAGCAGTACTTC. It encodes CASIVAYEQYF.

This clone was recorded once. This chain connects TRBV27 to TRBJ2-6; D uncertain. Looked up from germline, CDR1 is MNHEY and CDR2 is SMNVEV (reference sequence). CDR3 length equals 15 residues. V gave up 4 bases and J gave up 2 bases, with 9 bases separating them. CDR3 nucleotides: TGTGCCAGCAGTTCAGCGATTACTGGGGCCAACGTCCTGACTTTC. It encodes CASSSAITGANVLTF. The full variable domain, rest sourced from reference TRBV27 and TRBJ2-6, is EAQVTQNPRYLITVTGKKLTVTCSQNMNHEYMSWYRQDPGLGLRQIYYSMNVEVTDKGDVPEGYKVSRKEKRNFPLILESPSPNQTSLYFCASSSAITGANVLTFGAGSRLTVL.

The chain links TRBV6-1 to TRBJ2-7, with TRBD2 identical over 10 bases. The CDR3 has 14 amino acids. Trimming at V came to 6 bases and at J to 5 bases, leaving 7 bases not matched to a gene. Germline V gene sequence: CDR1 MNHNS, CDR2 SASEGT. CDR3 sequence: CASSLLAGLDEQYF. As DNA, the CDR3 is TGTGCCAGCAGCCTACTAGCGGGATTGGACGAGCAGTACTTC.

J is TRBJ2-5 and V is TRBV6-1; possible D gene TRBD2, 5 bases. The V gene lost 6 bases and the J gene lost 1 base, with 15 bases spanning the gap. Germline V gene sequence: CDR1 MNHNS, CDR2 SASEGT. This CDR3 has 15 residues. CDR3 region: CASSGLQRLQETQYF. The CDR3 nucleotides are TGTGCCAGCAGCGGACTGCAGCGGCTCCAAGAGACCCAGTACTTC.

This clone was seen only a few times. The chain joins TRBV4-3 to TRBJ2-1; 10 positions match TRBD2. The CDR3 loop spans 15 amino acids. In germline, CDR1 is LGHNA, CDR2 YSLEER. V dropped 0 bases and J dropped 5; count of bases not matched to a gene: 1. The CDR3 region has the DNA TGCGCCAGCAGCCAAGAGGGGACTAGCGACAATGAGCAGTTCTTC. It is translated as CASSQEGTSDNEQFF.

The CDR3 bases are TGCAGTGCTAGAGTAGCCCCTAGGCAGTATTTT. Its protein is CSARVAPRQYF. The chain uses TRBV20-1 and TRBJ2-3; D remains unclear. V was shortened by 1 base and J by 11 bases, with 10 bases between the two germline ends. Germline assignment: CDR1 DFQATT and CDR2 SNEGSKA (reference sequence). This CDR3 region has 11 residues.